The 13 T cell receptor beta chains presented below share a single source sample, sequenced in a study of shared clonotypes between healthy human individuals. Libraries were prepared by immunoSEQ multiplex PCR; TCRdb keeps only in-frame clonotypes and omits some of them. The data contain 110,000 or so clones, 68% of them singletons. The sample consisted of memory CD8+ T cells sorted from blood. Subset meaning: CD45RO+ cells pooled with CCR7-negative TemRA cells. These receptors all stem from a woman younger than 45 in good health.

V gene TRBV7-9 combines with J gene TRBJ2-2; TRBD2 agrees at 9 bases. CDR3 length equals 17 residues. V lost 5 bases, J lost 6 bases, and 13 bases stayed unmatched. Germline V CDR1 and CDR2: SEHNR, FQNEAQ (reference sequence). In nucleotides, the CDR3 is TGTGCCAGCAGCCAACAGACTAGCGGAGTCCTCCCCGGGGAGCTGTTTTTT. It is translated as CASSQQTSGVLPGELFF.

The gene calls are TRBV5-1 and TRBJ2-7; TRBD2 aligns across 11 bases. J gave up 0 bases and V 4 bases, and 3 bases lay outside the gene matches. The CDR3 has 15 amino acids. Germline V gene lookup returns CDR1 SGHRS and CDR2 YFSETQ. The CDR3 DNA is TGCGCCAGCAGCGAAACTAGCGGGAGCTCCTACGAGCAGTACTTC. Its protein is CASSETSGSSYEQYF.

In this sample, this clone is medium-sized. The V call is TRBV6-1, the J call TRBJ1-5; D is possibly TRBD1 (6 bases). Trimming stripped 7 bases from V and 3 bases from J, with 16 bases between. This CDR3 has 15 amino acids. Germline V gene data show CDR1 as MNHNS and CDR2 as SASEGT. CDR3 region: CASIYPGTLNQPQHF. The CDR3 DNA follows: TGTGCCAGCATCTACCCCGGGACACTCAATCAGCCCCAGCATTTT.

The chain combines TRBV27 with TRBJ1-1; no firm D call. Trimming stripped 4 bases from V and 1 base from J, with 7 bases between. The CDR3 spans 13 residues. Germline-derived CDR1 and CDR2 are MNHEY and SMNVEV (reference sequence). In DNA form, the CDR3 reads TGTGCCAGCAGTTACAATCCGAACACTGAAGCTTTCTTT. Its protein product is CASSYNPNTEAFF.

This clone is a singleton in its sample. The V and J genes are TRBV7-2 and TRBJ1-2; D may be TRBD1 (5 bases). CDR1 is SGHTA and CDR2 is FQGNSA in the germline V gene. The CDR3 is made up of 13 amino acids. V gave up 5 bases and J gave up 8 bases, with 15 bases separating them. The CDR3 region has the DNA TGTGCCAGCAGCCAAGGGGCCGTGGGCGGCTACACCTTC. Protein sequence: CASSQGAVGGYTF.

This clone has only a few counts. This rearrangement joins TRBV28 to TRBJ2-7, with a possible D match to TRBD1 (5 bases). CDR1 and CDR2 (germline): MDHEN, SYDVKM. The CDR3 is 14 amino acids. Trimming shortened V by 2 bases and J by 0 bases, and 8 bases separated the two germline ends. CDR3 amino acids: CASSLPRDSYEQYF. CDR3 in DNA: TGTGCCAGCAGTTTACCCAGGGACTCCTACGAGCAGTACTTC.

V is TRBV23-1 and J is TRBJ2-7, with D perhaps TRBD2 (6 bases). TRBV23-1 is filed as an ORF, its function uncertain. The CDR3 has 14 amino acids. Trimming pared 5 bases from V and 2 bases from J, leaving 13 bases between. CDR3 DNA: TGCGCCAGCAGTTGGGGACTGGATCCCTACGAGCAGTACTTC. It yields the protein CASSWGLDPYEQYF.

The rearrangement uses TRBV27 and TRBJ2-7, with 10 bases that match TRBD2. Germline V gene sequence: CDR1 MNHEY, CDR2 SMNVEV (reference sequence). V lost 0 bases, J lost 6 bases, and 5 bases stayed unmatched. The CDR3 contains 15 residues. Here the CDR3 reads CASSLSVAGGPEQYF. Written as DNA, the CDR3 is TGTGCCAGCAGTTTATCTGTAGCGGGAGGCCCCGAGCAGTACTTC.

The V gene is TRBV4-2, the J gene TRBJ2-7, with 7 bases that match TRBD2. After removal of 1 base from V and 3 bases from J, the junction contained 0 bases not matched to a gene. The CDR3 spans 13 residues. Germline V gene data show CDR1 as LGHNA and CDR2 as YNFKEQ. The CDR3 bases are TGTGCCAGCAGCCAAGGGACTAGCTACGAGCAGTACTTC. Its translation is CASSQGTSYEQYF.

The chain combines TRBV7-9 with TRBJ2-4; D possibly corresponds to TRBD1 (6 bases). Looked up from germline, CDR1 is SEHNR and CDR2 is FQNEAQ (reference sequence). This CDR3 is built from 14 residues. The V and J ends lost 5 bases and 4 bases respectively, with 12 bases between them. Here the CDR3 reads CASSPGQEKNIQYF. The CDR3 DNA reads TGTGCCAGCAGCCCGGGACAAGAGAAAAACATTCAGTACTTC.

The chain combines TRBV10-3 with TRBJ2-7, with 12 bases fitting TRBD2. Germline-derived CDR1 and CDR2 are ENHRY and SYGVKD. The junction had 6 bases not matched to a gene; V was cut back by 6 bases and J by 3 bases. CDR3 length: 15 residues. The CDR3 loop reads CAIRDGTSGLYEQYF. CDR3 DNA sequence: TGTGCCATCAGGGACGGGACTAGCGGGCTCTACGAGCAGTACTTC.

The sample holds a few counts of this clone. CDR3 sequence: CASSEGTESTEAFF. The CDR3 DNA sequence: TGTGCCAGCAGTGAAGGGACGGAGAGTACTGAAGCTTTCTTT. The chain combines TRBV6-1 with TRBJ1-1, with D unclear. Germline V CDR1 and CDR2: MNHNS, SASEGT. Trimming removed 1 base at V and 5 bases at J, with 11 bases between. This CDR3 spans 14 amino acids.

This chain connects TRBV25-1 to TRBJ2-2; perhaps D is TRBD1 or TRBD2 (5 bases each). The V end was cut by 3 bases, the J end by 3 bases, with 8 bases between. The CDR3 runs to 14 residues. Germline V gene data show CDR1 as MGHDK and CDR2 as SYGVNS. CDR3 sequence: CASSEGRDTGELFF. DNA for the CDR3: TGTGCCAGCAGTGAGGGGCGGGACACCGGGGAGCTGTTTTTT.